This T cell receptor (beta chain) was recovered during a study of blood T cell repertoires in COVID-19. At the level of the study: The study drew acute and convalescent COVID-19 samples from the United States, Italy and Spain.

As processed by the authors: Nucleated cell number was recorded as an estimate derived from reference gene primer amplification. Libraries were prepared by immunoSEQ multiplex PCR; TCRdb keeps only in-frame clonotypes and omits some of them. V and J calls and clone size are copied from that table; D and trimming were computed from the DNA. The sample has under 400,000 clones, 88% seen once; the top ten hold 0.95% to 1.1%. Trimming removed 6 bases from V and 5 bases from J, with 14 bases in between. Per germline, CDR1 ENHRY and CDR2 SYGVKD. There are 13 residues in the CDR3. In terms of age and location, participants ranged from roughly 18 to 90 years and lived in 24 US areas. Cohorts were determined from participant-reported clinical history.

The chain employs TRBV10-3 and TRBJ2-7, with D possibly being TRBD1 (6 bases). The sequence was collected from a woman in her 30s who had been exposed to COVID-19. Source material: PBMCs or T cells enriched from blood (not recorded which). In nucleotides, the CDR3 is TGTGCCATCAGCAGACAGGTGTTCGACGAGCAGTACTTC. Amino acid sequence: CAISRQVFDEQYF.